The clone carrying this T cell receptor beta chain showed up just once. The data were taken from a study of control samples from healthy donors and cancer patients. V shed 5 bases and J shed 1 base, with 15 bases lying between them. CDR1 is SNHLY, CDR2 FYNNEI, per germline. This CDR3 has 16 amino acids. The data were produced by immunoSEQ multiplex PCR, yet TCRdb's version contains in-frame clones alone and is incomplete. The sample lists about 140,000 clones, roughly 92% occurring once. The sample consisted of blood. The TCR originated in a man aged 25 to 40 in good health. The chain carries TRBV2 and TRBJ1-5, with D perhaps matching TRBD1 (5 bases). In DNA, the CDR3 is TGTGCCAGCAGTCCCAGAGGGAGGGGAAGCAATCAGCCCCAGCATTTT. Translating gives CASSPRGRGSNQPQHF. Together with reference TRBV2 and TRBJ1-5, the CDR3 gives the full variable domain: EPEVTQTPSHQVTQMGQEVILRCVPISNHLYFYWYRQILGQKVEFLVSFYNNEISEKSEIFDDQFSVERPDGSNFTLKIRSTKLEDSAMYFCASSPRGRGSNQPQHFGDGTRLSIL.